The present entry profiles one T cell receptor beta chain with its context. Its specificity is not known. A junction end diverges from the germline sequence, so it may reflect a read error. The source of the sample is a study of post-analysis software for immune sequencing data. Study as a whole: The patients showed relapsing-remitting, secondary progressive and progressive-relapsing multiple sclerosis courses. Regarding the study as a whole: TRBV5-6, TRBV5-1 and TRBV20-1 belonged to a set of roughly five TRBV segments that were more frequent in patients than controls. Multiple sclerosis patients showed significantly lower normalized Chao1 diversity than controls did.

Germline CDR1 DFQATT, CDR2 SNEGSKA (reference sequence). The CDR3 length is 14 residues. Incorporated into the TCR beta cDNA libraries were unique molecular identifiers, which served to reduce PCR and sequencing biases. With about 0.95 to 11 million T cells as the source, approximately 500,000 cDNA molecules resulted. TCRdb analysed the PCR reads with MiXCR anew, one entry per CDR3 protein. In the table there are 450,000 to 700,000 distinct CDR3 sequences, about 44% of which are singletons. The sequenced sample consisted of blood. This TCR was recovered from a girl aged 5 to 17 with multiple sclerosis. The rearrangement uses TRBV20-1 and TRBJ1-2; D perhaps matches TRBD1 (5 bases). The CDR3 coding sequence is TGCAGTGCTGGAGACCCCACAGGTCCTCCAGGCTACACCTTC. Residues: CSAGDPTGPPGYTF.